What follows describes a single T cell receptor (beta chain). Trimming took 5 bases from V and 3 from J, leaving 10 bases between them. Germline V gene data show CDR1 as KGHDR and CDR2 as SFDVKD. The CDR3 is made up of 14 amino acids. The method was immunoSEQ multiplex PCR; TCRdb's version includes in-frame clones alone and lacks a portion of them. The top ten hold around 2.2% of the sample, which has 200,000 to 250,000 clones, about nine tenths seen once. The sample is drawn from a study of blood T cell repertoires in COVID-19. The V gene is TRBV24-1, the J gene TRBJ2-1, with D possibly TRBD1 on 6 matching bases. The sample was peripheral blood. This sequence was found in a man aged 25 to 45 who had recovered from COVID-19. This chain's CDR3 is CATSGGQNYNEQFF. As DNA, the CDR3 is TGTGCCACCAGTGGTGGACAGAACTACAATGAGCAGTTCTTC.